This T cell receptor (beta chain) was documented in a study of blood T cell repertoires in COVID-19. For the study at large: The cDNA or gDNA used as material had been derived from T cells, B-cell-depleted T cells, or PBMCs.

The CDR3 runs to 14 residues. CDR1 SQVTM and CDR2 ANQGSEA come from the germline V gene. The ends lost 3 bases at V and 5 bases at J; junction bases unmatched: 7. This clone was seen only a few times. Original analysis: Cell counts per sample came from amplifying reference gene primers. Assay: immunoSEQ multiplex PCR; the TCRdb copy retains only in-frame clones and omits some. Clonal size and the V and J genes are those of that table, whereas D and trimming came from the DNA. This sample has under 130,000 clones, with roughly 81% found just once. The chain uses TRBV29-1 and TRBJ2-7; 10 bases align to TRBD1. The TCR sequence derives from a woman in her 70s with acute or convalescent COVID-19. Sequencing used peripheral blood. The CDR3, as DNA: TGCAGCGTTGATGCTGGGACAGGGGATAACGAGCAGTACTTC. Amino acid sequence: CSVDAGTGDNEQYF.